This T cell receptor beta chain was found in a study of lymphopenia after photon versus proton radiotherapy. The CDR3 runs 13 residues. Looked up from germline, CDR1 is SQVTM and CDR2 is ANQGSEA. V shed 5 bases and J 1 base; nucleotides not matched to a gene: 4. Sequenced by immunoSEQ multiplex PCR; TCRdb stores in-frame clones only, minus some. The table lists about 70,000 clones, roughly 90% of them singletons. In the case of this clone: Antigen: not known.

Study results and caveats: A bigger post-nadir fall in TCR diversity correlated inversely with survival time in deceased patients. After lymphocyte nadir, photon-treated repertoires showed oligoclonal expansion, especially CD8+ Temra.

The chain links TRBV29-1 to TRBJ1-1, with 7 bases lining up with TRBD1. This sequence was found in a middle-aged woman with cholangiocarcinoma. The sample in question was peripheral blood, obtained from a patient treated with photon-based radiotherapy. CDR3 nucleotide sequence: TGCAGCGTTCGGACAGGTTCGAACACTGAAGCTTTCTTT. Its translation: CSVRTGSNTEAFF. The full variable domain, its missing parts supplied by reference TRBV29-1 and TRBJ1-1, is SAVISQKPSRDICQRGTSLTIQCQVDSQVTMMFWYRQQPGQSLTLIATANQGSEATYESGFVIDKFPISRPNLTFSTLTVSNMSPEDSSIYLCSVRTGSNTEAFFGQGTRLTVV.